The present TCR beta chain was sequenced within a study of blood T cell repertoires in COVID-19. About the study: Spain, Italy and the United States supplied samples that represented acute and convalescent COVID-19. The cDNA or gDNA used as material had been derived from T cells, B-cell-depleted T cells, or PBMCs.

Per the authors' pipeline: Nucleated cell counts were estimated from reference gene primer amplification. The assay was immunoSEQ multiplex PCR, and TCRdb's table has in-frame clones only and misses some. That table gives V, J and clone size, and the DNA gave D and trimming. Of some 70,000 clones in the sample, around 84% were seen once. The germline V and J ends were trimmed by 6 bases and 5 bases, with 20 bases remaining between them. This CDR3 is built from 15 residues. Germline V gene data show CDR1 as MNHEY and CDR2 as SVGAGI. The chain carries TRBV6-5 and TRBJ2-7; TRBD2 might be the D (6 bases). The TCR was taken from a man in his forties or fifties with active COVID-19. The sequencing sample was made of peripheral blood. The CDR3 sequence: CASSQLSAGGDEQYF. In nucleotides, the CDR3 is TGTGCCAGCAGCCAACTGAGCGCCGGGGGAGACGAGCAGTACTTC.